This TCR beta chain was observed in a study of Tregs in tolerant kidney transplant recipients. Study-wide context: Recipients received nonmyeloablative bone marrow transplants from related graft donors, with transient mixed chimerism. Broader study findings: Antigen-driven expansion was suggested because donor-specific Tregs expanded more than all Tregs in tolerant patients. Changing PCR primers prevented nucleotide comparison between some patients' samples. Few patients were studied, so findings need validation in larger groups.

Worth noting for this clone: What it binds is not known. The CDR3 end falls 3 residues outside the read, so it is completed with the germline J gene.

Assay: immunoSEQ multiplex PCR; the TCRdb copy retains only in-frame clones and omits some. In total, the table holds about 2,000 clones. V shed 3 bases, J shed 6 bases, and the junction held 8 bases outside the gene matches. Germline CDR1 reads MDHEN; CDR2 reads SYDVKM. There are 16 residues in the CDR3. After approximately six days with irradiated graft donor PBMCs, CFSE-labeled recipient PBMCs were FACS-sorted. The specimen was CD8+ T cells from blood cultured with allogeneic cells, collected before the transplant. V usage is TRBV28 and J usage is TRBJ2-3, with 11 bases fitting TRBD1. The source is a human patient who received a combined kidney and bone marrow transplant. The CDR3 bases that were read are TGTGCCAGCAGTTTTCGGACAGGGGGCGTCGGGGATACG. This encodes CASSFRTGGVGDT. Given in full, the CDR3 is CASSFRTGGVGDTQYF.